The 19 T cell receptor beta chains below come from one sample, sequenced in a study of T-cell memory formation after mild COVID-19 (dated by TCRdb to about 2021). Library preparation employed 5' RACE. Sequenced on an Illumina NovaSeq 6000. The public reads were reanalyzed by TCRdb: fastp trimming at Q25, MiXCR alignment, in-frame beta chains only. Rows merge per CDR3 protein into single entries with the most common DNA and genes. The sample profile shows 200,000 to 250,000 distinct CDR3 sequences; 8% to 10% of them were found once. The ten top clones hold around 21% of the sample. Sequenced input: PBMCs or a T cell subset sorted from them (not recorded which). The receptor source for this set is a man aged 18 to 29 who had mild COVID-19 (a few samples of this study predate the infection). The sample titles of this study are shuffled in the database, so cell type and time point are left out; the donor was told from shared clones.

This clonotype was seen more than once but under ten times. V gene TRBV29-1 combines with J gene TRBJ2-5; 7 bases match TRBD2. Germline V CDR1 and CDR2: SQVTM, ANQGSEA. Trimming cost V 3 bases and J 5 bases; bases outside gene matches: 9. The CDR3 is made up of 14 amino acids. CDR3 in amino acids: CSVEVAGVEETQYF. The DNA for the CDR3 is TGCAGCGTTGAGGTGGCGGGGGTTGAGGAGACCCAGTACTTC.

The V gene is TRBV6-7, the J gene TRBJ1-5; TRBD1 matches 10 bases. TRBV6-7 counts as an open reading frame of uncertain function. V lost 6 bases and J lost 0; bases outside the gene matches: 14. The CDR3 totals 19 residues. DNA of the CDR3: TGTGCCAGCAGCCCCGCTTGGACAGGGGGGGCATTTAGCAATCAGCCCCAGCATTTT. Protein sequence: CASSPAWTGGAFSNQPQHF.

The CDR3 protein is CSAREELGSYNEQFF. CDR3 nucleotide sequence: TGCAGTGCTAGGGAGGAGCTTGGTTCCTACAATGAGCAGTTCTTC. V and J are TRBV20-1 and TRBJ2-1; possible D gene TRBD2, 5 bases. Germline CDR1 is DFQATT and CDR2 is SNEGSKA (reference sequence). V lost 3 bases, J lost 1 base, and 13 bases lay in between. The CDR3 contains 15 residues.

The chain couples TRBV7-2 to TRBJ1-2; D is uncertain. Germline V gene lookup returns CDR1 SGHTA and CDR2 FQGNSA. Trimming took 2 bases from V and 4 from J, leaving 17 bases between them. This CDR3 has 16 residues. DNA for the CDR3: TGTGCCAGCAGCTTATATGGGGTTTCAGAGCCCTATGGCTACACCTTC. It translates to CASSLYGVSEPYGYTF. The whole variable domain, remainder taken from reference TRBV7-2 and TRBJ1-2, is GAGVSQSPSNKVTEKGKDVELRCDPISGHTALYWYRQSLGQGLEFLIYFQGNSAPDKSGLPSDRFSAERTGGSVSTLTIQRTQQEDSAVYLCASSLYGVSEPYGYTFGSGTRLTVV.

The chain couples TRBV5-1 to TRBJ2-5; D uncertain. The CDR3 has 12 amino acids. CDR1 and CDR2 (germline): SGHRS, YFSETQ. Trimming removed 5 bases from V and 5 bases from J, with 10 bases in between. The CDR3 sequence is CASSFTKETQYF. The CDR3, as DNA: TGCGCCAGCAGTTTTACCAAGGAGACCCAGTACTTC.

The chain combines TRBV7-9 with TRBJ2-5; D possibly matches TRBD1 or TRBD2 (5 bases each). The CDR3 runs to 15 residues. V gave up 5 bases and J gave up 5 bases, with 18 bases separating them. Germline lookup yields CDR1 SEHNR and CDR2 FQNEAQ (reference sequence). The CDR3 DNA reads TGTGCCAGCAGCCCCGACCGAATATGGGGGGAGACCCAGTACTTC. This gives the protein CASSPDRIWGETQYF.

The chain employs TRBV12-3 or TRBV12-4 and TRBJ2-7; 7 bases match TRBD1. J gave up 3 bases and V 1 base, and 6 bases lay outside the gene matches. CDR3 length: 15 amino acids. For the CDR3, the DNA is TGTGCCAGCAGTTTAGGGGTGTCAGGGGGCTACGAGCAGTACGTC. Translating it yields CASSLGVSGGYEQYV.

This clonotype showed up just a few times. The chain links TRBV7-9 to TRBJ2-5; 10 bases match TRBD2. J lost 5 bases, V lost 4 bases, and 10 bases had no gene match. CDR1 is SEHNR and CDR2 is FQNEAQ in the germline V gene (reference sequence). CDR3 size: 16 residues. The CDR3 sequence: CASSSGTSGDRETQYF. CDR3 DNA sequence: TGTGCCAGCAGCTCGGGAACTAGCGGGGACAGGGAGACCCAGTACTTC.

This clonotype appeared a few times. CDR3 sequence reads: CSVGSGLGEKLFF. In DNA, the CDR3 is TGCAGCGTTGGTTCGGGGCTTGGGGAAAAACTGTTTTTT. This chain links TRBV29-1 with TRBJ1-4; D is possibly TRBD1 (5 bases). V was trimmed by 4 bases and J by 8 bases, leaving 14 bases between them. This CDR3 has 13 amino acids. Germline V gene lookup returns CDR1 SQVTM and CDR2 ANQGSEA.

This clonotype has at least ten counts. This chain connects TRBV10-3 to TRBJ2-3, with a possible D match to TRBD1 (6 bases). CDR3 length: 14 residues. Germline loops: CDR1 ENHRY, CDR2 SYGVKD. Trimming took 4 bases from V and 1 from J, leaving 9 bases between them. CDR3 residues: CAISVGAGTDTQYF. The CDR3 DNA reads TGTGCCATCAGTGTGGGGGCCGGCACAGATACGCAGTATTTT.

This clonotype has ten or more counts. The CDR3 protein is CASSYAGPGRGLFF. The DNA of the CDR3 is TGTGCCAGCAGTTACGCGGGACCGGGAAGGGGACTGTTTTTT. The chain links TRBV6-5 to TRBJ1-4; maybe TRBD1 (5 bases). Trimming cost V 2 bases and J 13 bases, with 17 bases left between them. This CDR3 spans 14 amino acids. In germline, CDR1 is MNHEY, CDR2 SVGAGI.

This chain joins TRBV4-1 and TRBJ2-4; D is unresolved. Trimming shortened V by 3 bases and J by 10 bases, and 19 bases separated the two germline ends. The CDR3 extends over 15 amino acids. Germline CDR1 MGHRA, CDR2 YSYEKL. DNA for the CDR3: TGCGCCAGCAGCCACATCCGGGCCTGGTCGCGAATTCAGTACTTC. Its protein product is CASSHIRAWSRIQYF.

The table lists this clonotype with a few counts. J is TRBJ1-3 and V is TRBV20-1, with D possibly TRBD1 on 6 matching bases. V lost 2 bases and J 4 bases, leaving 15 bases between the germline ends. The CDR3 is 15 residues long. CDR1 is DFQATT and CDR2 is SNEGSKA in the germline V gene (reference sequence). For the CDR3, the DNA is TGCAGTGCTAGAACGATCACAGGGACGGGAAACACCATATATTTT. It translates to CSARTITGTGNTIYF.

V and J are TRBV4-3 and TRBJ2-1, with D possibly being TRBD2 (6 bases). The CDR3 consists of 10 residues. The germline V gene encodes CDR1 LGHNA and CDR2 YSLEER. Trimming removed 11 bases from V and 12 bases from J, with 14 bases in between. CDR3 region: CAAGRGAQFF. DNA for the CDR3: TGCGCCGCGGGGCGTGGGGCGCAGTTCTTC.

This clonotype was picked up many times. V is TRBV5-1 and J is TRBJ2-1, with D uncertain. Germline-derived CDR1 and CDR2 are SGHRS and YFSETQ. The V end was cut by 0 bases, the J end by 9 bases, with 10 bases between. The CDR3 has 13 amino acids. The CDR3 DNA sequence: TGCGCCAGCAGCTTGGAGGGCAGATTTGAGCAGTTCTTC. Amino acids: CASSLEGRFEQFF.

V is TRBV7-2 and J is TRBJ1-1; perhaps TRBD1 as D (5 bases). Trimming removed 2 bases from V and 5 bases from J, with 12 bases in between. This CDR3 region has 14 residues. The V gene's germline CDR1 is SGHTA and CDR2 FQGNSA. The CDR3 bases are TGTGCCAGCAGCTTATACGGGGCCGGGACTGAAGCTTTCTTT. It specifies CASSLYGAGTEAFF.

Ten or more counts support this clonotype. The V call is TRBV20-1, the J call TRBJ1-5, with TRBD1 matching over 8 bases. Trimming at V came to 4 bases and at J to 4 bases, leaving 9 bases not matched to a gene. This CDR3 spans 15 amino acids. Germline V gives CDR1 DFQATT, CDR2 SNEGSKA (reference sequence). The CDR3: CSAKLSRQGNQPQHF. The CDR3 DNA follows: TGCAGTGCTAAACTTAGCCGACAGGGGAATCAGCCCCAGCATTTT.

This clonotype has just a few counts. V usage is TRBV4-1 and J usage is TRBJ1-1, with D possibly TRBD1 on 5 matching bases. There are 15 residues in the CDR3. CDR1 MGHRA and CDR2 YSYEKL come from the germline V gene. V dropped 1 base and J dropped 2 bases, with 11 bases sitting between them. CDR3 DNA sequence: TGCGCCAGCAGCCAAGTCCCAGGGCGAAACACTGAAGCTTTCTTT. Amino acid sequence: CASSQVPGRNTEAFF.

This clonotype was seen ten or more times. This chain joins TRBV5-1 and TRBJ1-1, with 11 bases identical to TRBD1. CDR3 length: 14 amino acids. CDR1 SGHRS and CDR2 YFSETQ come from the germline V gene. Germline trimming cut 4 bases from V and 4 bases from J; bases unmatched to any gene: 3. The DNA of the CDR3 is TGCGCCAGCAGCCAAGGGACAGGGGGCACTGAAGCTTTCTTT. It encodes CASSQGTGGTEAFF.